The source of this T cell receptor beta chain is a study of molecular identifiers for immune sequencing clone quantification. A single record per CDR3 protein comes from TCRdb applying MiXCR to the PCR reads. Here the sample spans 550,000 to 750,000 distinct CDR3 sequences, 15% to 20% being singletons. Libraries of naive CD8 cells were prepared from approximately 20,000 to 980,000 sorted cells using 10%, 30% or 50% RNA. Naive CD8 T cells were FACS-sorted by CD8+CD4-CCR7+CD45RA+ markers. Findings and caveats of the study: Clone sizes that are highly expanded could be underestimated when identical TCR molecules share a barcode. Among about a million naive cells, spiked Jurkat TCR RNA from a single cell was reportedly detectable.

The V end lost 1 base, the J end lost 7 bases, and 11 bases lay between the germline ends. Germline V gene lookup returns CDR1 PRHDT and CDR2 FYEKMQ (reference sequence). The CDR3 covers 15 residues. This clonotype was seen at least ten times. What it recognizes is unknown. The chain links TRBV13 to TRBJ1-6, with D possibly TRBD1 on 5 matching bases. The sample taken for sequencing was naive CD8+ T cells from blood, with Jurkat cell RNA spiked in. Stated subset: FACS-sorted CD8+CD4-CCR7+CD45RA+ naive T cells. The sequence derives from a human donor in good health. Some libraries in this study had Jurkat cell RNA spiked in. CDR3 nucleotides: TGTGCCAGCAGCTTAGAAGCAGGGTTGAATTCACCCCTCCACTTT. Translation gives CASSLEAGLNSPLHF. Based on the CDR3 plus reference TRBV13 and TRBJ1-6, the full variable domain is AAGVIQSPRHLIKEKRETATLKCYPIPRHDTVYWYQQGPGQDPQFLISFYEKMQSDKGSIPDRFSAQQFSDYHSELNMSSLELGDSALYFCASSLEAGLNSPLHFGNGTRLTVT.